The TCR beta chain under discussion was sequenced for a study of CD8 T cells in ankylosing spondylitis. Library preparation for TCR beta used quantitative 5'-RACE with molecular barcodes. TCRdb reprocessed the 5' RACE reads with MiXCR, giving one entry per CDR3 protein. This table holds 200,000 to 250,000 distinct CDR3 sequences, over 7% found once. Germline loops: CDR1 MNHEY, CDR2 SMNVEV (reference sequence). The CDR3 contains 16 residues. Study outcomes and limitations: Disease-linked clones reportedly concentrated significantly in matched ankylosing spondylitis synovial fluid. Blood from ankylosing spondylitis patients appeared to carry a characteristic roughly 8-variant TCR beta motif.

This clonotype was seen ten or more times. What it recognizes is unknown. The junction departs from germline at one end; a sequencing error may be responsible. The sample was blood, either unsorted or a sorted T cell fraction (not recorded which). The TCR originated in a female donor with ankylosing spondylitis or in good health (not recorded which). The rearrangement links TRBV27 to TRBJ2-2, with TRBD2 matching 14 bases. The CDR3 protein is CASSPETSGRAGHLIF. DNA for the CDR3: TGTGCCAGCAGTCCCGAGACTAGCGGGAGGGCCGGGCACCTCATTTTT.